This note documents a single T cell receptor (beta chain) sequence. V lost 5 bases, J lost 0 bases, and 9 bases stayed unmatched. The CDR3 runs 16 residues. In germline, CDR1 is SEHNR, CDR2 FQNEAQ (reference sequence). These data originate in a study of blood T cell repertoires in COVID-19. The wider study: Collection of acute and convalescent COVID-19 samples took place in the United States, Italy and Spain. Sample material is recorded as cDNA or gDNA derived from T cells, B-cell-depleted T cells, or PBMCs.

In the original workflow: Reference gene primer amplification yielded estimated nucleated cell counts. Repertoires were generated with immunoSEQ multiplex PCR, while TCRdb's copy carries only in-frame clones and drops some. D and trimming were read from the DNA, whereas the V and J calls and clone size are those reported in that table. Among about 19,000 clones listed, roughly 90% were seen once. The sequence derives from a human donor in a cohort sampled during active COVID-19. The sample taken for sequencing was peripheral blood. The V and J genes are TRBV7-9 and TRBJ1-1; 7 nucleotides agree with TRBD1. The CDR3 DNA reads TGTGCCAGCAGCCCCGGAGGGACAGCCGTGAACACTGAAGCTTTCTTT. Its translation: CASSPGGTAVNTEAFF.